This TCR beta chain emerged from a study of cytomegalovirus exposure and HLA in healthy donors. Overall study findings and caveats: Later on, analysis showed that most CMV-associated TCR beta chains appeared to be HLA-restricted. In a later analysis, more than 15,000 TCR beta sequences were associated with HLA alleles at 0.05 false discovery rate. As a later analysis showed, a missense DCLRE1C variant was linked to trimming of TCR beta V- and J-genes. The authors listed over 150 TCR beta chains as cytomegalovirus-associated.

On this clone: The antigen is not known.

PCR was performed using 60 Vbeta and 13 Jbeta primers. Sequencing used immunoSEQ multiplex PCR; TCRdb keeps in-frame clones, though not all of them. The sample lists approximately 99,000 clones; approximately 70% were seen once. Trimming took 4 bases from V and 5 from J; bases not matched to a gene: 9. The CDR3 loop spans 17 amino acids. Germline-derived CDR1 and CDR2 are KGHSH and LQKENI. The chain carries TRBV18 and TRBJ2-6, with 9 bases aligning to TRBD1. The sequenced material came from PBMCs. This receptor was taken from a man aged 35 to 55 in good health and CMV-seronegative. CDR3 coding DNA: TGTGCCAGCTCACTTGGGACAGGGTGGTTGAGGGCCAACGTCCTGACTTTC. Translation gives CASSLGTGWLRANVLTF.